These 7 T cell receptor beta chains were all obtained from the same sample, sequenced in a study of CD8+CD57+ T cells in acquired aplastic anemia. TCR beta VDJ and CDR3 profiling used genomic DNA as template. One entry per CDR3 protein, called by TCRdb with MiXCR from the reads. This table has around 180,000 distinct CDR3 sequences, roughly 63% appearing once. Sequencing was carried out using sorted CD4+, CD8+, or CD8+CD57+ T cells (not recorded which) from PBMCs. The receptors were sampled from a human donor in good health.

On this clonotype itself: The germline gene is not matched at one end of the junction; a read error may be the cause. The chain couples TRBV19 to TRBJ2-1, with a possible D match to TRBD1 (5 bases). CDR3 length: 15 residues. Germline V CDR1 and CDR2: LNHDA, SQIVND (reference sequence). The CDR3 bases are TGTGACAGTAGTACTTCGGACACGAACTACAATGAGCAGTTCTTC. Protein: CDSSTSDTNYNEQFF.

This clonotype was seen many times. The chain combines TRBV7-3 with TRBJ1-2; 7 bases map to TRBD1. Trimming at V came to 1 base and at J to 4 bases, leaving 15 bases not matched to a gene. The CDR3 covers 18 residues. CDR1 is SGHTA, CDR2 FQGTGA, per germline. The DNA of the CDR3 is TGTGCCAGCAGCTTAAATAGTTTGGTACAGGGGAGAGGCTATGGCTACACCTTC. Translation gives CASSLNSLVQGRGYGYTF.

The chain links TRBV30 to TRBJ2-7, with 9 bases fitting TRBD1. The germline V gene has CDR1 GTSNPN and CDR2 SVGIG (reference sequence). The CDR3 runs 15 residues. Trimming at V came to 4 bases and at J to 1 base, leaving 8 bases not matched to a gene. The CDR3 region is CAWTPPGQGSYEQYF. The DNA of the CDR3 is TGTGCCTGGACCCCCCCGGGACAGGGTTCCTACGAGCAGTACTTC.

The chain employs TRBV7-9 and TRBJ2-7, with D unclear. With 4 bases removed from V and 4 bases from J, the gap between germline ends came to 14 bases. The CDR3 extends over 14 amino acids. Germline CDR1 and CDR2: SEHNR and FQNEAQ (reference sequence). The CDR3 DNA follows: TGTGCCAGCAGCTCGTCGACTGGAGAGTACGAGCAGTACTTC. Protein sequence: CASSSSTGEYEQYF.

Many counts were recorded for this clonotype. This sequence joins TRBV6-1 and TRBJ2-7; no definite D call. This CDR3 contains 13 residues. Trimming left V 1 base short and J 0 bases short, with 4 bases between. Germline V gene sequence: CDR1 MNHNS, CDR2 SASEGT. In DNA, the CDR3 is TGTGCCAGCAGTGAAGACCTCTCCTACGAGCAGTACTTC. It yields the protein CASSEDLSYEQYF.

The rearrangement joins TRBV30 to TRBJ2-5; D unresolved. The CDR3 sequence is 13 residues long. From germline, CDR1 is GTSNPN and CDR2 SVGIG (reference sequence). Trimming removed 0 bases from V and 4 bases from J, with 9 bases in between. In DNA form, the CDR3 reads TGTGCCTGGAGTGTGGATCTGTTAGAGACCCAGTACTTC. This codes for CAWSVDLLETQYF. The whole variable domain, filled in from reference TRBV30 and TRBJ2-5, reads SQTIHQWPATLVQPVGSPLSLECTVEGTSNPNLYWYRQAAGRGLQLLFYSVGIGQISSEVPQNLSASRPQDRQFILSSKKLLLSDSGFYLCAWSVDLLETQYFGPGTRLLVL.

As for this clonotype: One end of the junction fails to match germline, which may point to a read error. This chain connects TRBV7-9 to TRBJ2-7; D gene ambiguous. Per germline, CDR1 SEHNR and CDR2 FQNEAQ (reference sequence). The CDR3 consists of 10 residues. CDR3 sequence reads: CASSSYEQHF. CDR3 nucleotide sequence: TGTGCCAGCAGCTCCTACGAGCAGCACTTC.